This T cell receptor beta chain was sequenced for a study of T cells in Graves' hyperthyroidism and ophthalmopathy. The CDR3 runs 14 residues. The V and J ends lost 8 bases and 3 bases respectively, with 18 bases between them. CDR1 is SGDLS and CDR2 is YYNGEE in the germline V gene. Template material for amplifying TCR beta CDR3 regions consisted of RNA transcripts. First-round RT-PCR of the TCR CDR3 relied on the HTBI primer set. TCRdb used MiXCR to reprocess the multiplex PCR reads, holding one entry per CDR3 protein. This sample has hundreds of thousands of distinct CDR3 sequences; around 15% occur once, and the top ten carry approximately 10%.

The chain uses TRBV9 and TRBJ2-7; D gene unclear. The sequenced sample consisted of blood. This clonotype was sampled from a woman aged 18-29 years with Graves' hyperthyroidism. The CDR3 sequence: CASSPHMIDYEQYF. CDR3 bases: TGTGCCAGTTCGCCCCATATGATAGACTACGAGCAGTACTTC.